The next 3 T cell receptor beta chains were all read from a single sample in a study of shared clonotypes between healthy human individuals. TCRdb keeps only in-frame clones here, not all; method: immunoSEQ multiplex PCR. The table has over 100,000 clones, around 68% seen once. The source material was memory CD8+ T cells sorted from blood. This sample's subset: CD45RO+ cells pooled with CCR7-negative TemRA cells. The receptors come from a woman aged 25 to 39 in good health.

This sequence joins TRBV18 and TRBJ2-7; no definite D call. V lost 3 bases and J 4 bases, leaving 7 bases between the germline ends. The CDR3 is 12 amino acids. Germline V gene lookup returns CDR1 KGHSH and CDR2 LQKENI. The CDR3 sequence is CASSPQSYEQYF. The DNA for the CDR3 is TGTGCCAGCTCACCGCAGAGTTACGAGCAGTACTTC. Using reference TRBV18 and TRBJ2-7 for the parts outside the CDR3, the full variable domain is NAGVMQNPRHLVRRRGQEARLRCSPMKGHSHVYWYRQLPEEGLKFMVYLQKENIIDESGMPKERFSAEFPKEGPSILRIQQVVRGDSAAYFCASSPQSYEQYFGPGTRLTVT.

This clone was detected once. The chain uses TRBV15 and TRBJ2-7; D possibly corresponds to TRBD2 (6 bases). Per the germline V gene, CDR1 is LNHNV and CDR2 is YYDKDF (reference sequence). The V gene lost 0 bases and the J gene lost 2 bases, with 17 bases spanning the gap. This CDR3 has 17 amino acids. The CDR3 protein is CATSRDLGGMGTYEQYF. The CDR3 DNA reads TGTGCCACCAGCAGAGATCTCGGCGGGATGGGGACCTACGAGCAGTACTTC. The full variable domain, its missing parts supplied by reference TRBV15 and TRBJ2-7, is DAMVIQNPRYQVTQFGKPVTLSCSQTLNHNVMYWYQQKSSQAPKLLFHYYDKDFNNEADTPDNFQSRRPNTSFCFLDIRSPGLGDTAMYLCATSRDLGGMGTYEQYFGPGTRLTVT.

The chain recombines TRBV27 with TRBJ2-7, with a possible D match to TRBD1 (5 bases). V gave up 7 bases and J gave up 1 base, with 14 bases separating them. The CDR3 consists of 14 residues. Per the germline V gene, CDR1 is MNHEY and CDR2 is SMNVEV (reference sequence). DNA for the CDR3: TGTGCCAGCACCCCCAATGGGGCATCCTACGAGCAGTACTTC. Its translation is CASTPNGASYEQYF.